The rows below give T cell receptor beta chains drawn from one sample of a study of blood T cell repertoires in COVID-19. The table came from immunoSEQ multiplex PCR; TCRdb's copy has only in-frame clones and leaves some out. The sample shows roughly 240,000 clones, roughly four fifths of them seen only once. The specimen was peripheral blood. The receptors here all came from a woman between 65 and 79 years old with acute or convalescent COVID-19. CDR3s include the opening cysteine and the closing phenylalanine or tryptophan. D genes are given only for firm matches. A row's size may be missing; if present it is once, few, many or a size class.

v_call	clone_size	j_call	d_call	cdr3_aa	cdr3_nt
TRBV3-1/TRBV3-2	-	TRBJ1-1	-	CASSQDGGHYSMNTEAFF	TGTGCCAGCAGCCAAGATGGGGGACACTACTCTATGAACACTGAAGCTTTCTTT
TRBV7-2	-	TRBJ2-1	TRBD1	CASSPNGQGTYNEQFF	TGTGCCAGCAGCCCAAACGGACAGGGAACCTACAATGAGCAGTTCTTC
TRBV18	-	TRBJ2-5	TRBD2	CASSTSLRGGETQYF	TGTGCCAGCTCAACCTCACTAAGGGGAGGGGAGACCCAGTACTTC
TRBV19	-	TRBJ1-2	-	CASSTDSLRSNYGYTF	TGTGCCAGTAGTACGGACAGTCTTAGATCTAACTATGGCTACACCTTC
TRBV19	-	TRBJ1-6	-	CASSPPGLTYNSPLHF	TGTGCCAGTAGTCCGCCGGGACTGACTTATAATTCACCCCTCCACTTT
TRBV5-1	few	TRBJ1-2	-	CASSLDLGGGYTF	TGCGCCAGCAGCTTGGATCTCGGCGGCGGCTACACCTTC
TRBV7-2	-	TRBJ1-2	TRBD1	CASSLVGQVLNYGYTF	TGTGCCAGCAGCTTGGTTGGACAGGTCCTAAACTATGGCTACACCTTC
TRBV10-3	-	TRBJ1-1	TRBD1	CASGTAGMNTEAFF	TGTGCCAGCGGGACAGCAGGCATGAACACTGAAGCTTTCTTT
TRBV6-5	-	TRBJ1-2	-	CASTLRVAYYGYTF	TGTGCCAGCACCCTCAGGGTAGCATACTATGGCTACACCTTC
TRBV2	-	TRBJ1-1	TRBD1	CASKGAIYLEAFF	TGTGCCAGCAAGGGGGCGATCTATTTGGAAGCTTTCTTT
TRBV5-1	-	TRBJ1-6	TRBD1	CASSPQGAMGNSPLHF	TGCGCCAGCAGCCCACAGGGGGCAATGGGCAATTCACCCCTCCACTTT
TRBV18	-	TRBJ2-7	TRBD1	CASSPRDRGFGEQYF	TGTGCCAGCTCACCAAGAGACAGGGGGTTTGGGGAGCAGTACTTC
TRBV12-5	-	TRBJ2-1	-	CASGPPDGSSYNEQFF	TGTGCTAGTGGTCCCCCCGACGGGAGCTCCTACAATGAGCAGTTCTTC
TRBV5-6	-	TRBJ2-5	TRBD1	CASSIRDRVGTQYF	TGTGCCAGCAGCATACGGGACAGGGTAGGGACCCAGTACTTC
TRBV5-1	-	TRBJ1-1	-	CASSIQTMNTEAFF	TGCGCCAGCAGCATACAGACAATGAACACTGAAGCTTTCTTT
TRBV7-2	-	TRBJ2-3	TRBD1	CASSSRQGAVGDTQYF	TGTGCCAGCAGCTCCCGACAGGGGGCTGTGGGAGATACGCAGTATTTT
TRBV4-2	once	TRBJ1-2	-	CASSQAERGLGGYTF	TGTGCCAGCAGCCAAGCAGAGCGGGGGCTCGGGGGCTACACCTTC
TRBV4-1	-	TRBJ2-3	TRBD2	CASSPRERGSDTQYF	TGCGCCAGCAGCCCCCGAGAGCGGGGATCAGATACGCAGTATTTT
TRBV15	-	TRBJ2-5	-	CATSIDIGTQYF	TGTGCCACCAGCATCGATATCGGGACCCAGTACTTC
TRBV5-1	-	TRBJ2-2	TRBD1	CASSPSGGANTGELFF	TGCGCCAGCAGCCCGTCAGGGGGCGCGAACACCGGGGAGCTGTTTTTT
TRBV7-9	-	TRBJ1-1	-	CASSFGQQNTEAFF	TGTGCCAGCAGCTTCGGACAGCAGAACACTGAAGCTTTCTTT
TRBV11-2	-	TRBJ2-2	-	CASSFTANTGELFF	TGTGCCAGCAGCTTCACAGCGAACACCGGGGAGCTGTTTTTT
TRBV7-9	-	TRBJ1-2	-	CASSKTENYGYTF	TGTGCCAGCAGCAAGACAGAAAACTATGGCTACACCTTC
TRBV6-2/TRBV6-3	-	TRBJ1-6	TRBD1	CASSPRTGTPLHF	TGTGCCAGCAGTCCCCGGACAGGAACACCCCTCCACTTT
TRBV7-9	once	TRBJ1-1	-	CASSSSDWAAFF	TGTGCCAGCAGCTCCTCGGACTGGGCTGCTTTCTTT
TRBV2	-	TRBJ2-1	-	CASREGPLAYNEQFF	TGTGCCAGCAGGGAGGGACCCCTGGCCTACAATGAGCAGTTCTTC
TRBV6-5	-	TRBJ1-4	-	CASSYGLQGREKLFF	TGTGCCAGCAGTTACGGATTACAGGGAAGGGAAAAACTGTTTTTT
TRBV3-1/TRBV3-2	-	TRBJ2-7	-	CASSRGTALEQYF	TGTGCCAGCAGCCGAGGGACTGCACTCGAGCAGTACTTC
TRBV19	few	TRBJ2-5	TRBD2	CASSLAGGLQETQYF	TGTGCCAGTAGTCTAGCGGGGGGCTTGCAAGAGACCCAGTACTTC
TRBV19	-	TRBJ1-1	TRBD1	CASSRAGGVNTEAFF	TGTGCCAGTAGTAGGGCAGGGGGAGTGAACACTGAAGCTTTCTTT
TRBV11-2	few	TRBJ2-7	-	CASSLDRNGYEQYF	TGTGCCAGCAGCTTAGATCGTAACGGGTACGAGCAGTACTTC
TRBV3-1/TRBV3-2	-	TRBJ1-3	-	CASSQGIAQGYSGNTIYF	TGTGCCAGCAGCCAAGGGATAGCTCAGGGATATTCTGGAAACACCATATATTTT
TRBV19	-	TRBJ1-3	-	CASSLSSGNTIYF	TGTGCCAGTAGTCTAAGCTCTGGAAACACCATATATTTT
TRBV27	-	TRBJ1-1	-	CASSLNTGHRNTEAFF	TGTGCCAGCAGTTTAAATACGGGACACCGAAACACTGAAGCTTTCTTT
TRBV6-4	-	TRBJ1-2	-	CASSEGPWDGYTF	TGTGCCAGCAGTGAGGGGCCCTGGGATGGCTACACCTTC
TRBV21-1	once	TRBJ2-1	-	CASRPTGTTSYNEQFF	TGTGCCAGCAGGCCGACGGGGACAACCTCATACAATGAGCAGTTCTTC
TRBV7-9	-	TRBJ1-2	-	CASSFSVFYGYTF	TGTGCCAGCAGCTTTAGTGTTTTCTATGGCTACACCTTC
TRBV27	few	TRBJ1-2	TRBD1	CASHDRVYGYTF	TGTGCCAGCCACGACAGGGTCTACGGCTACACCTTC
TRBV19	-	TRBJ2-4	-	CASSIDQGTKNIQYF	TGTGCCAGTAGTATCGATCAGGGAACCAAAAACATTCAGTACTTC
TRBV25-1	-	TRBJ2-7	TRBD1	CASSDRAYEQYF	TGTGCCAGCTCCGACAGGGCCTACGAGCAGTACTTC
TRBV6-2/TRBV6-3	-	TRBJ1-1	TRBD1	CASSYRQGRPTEAFF	TGTGCCAGCAGTTACCGACAGGGGAGACCCACTGAAGCTTTCTTT
TRBV19	-	TRBJ2-1	-	CASSIDQLRGQFF	TGTGCCAGTAGTATAGATCAGTTACGGGGGCAGTTCTTC
TRBV7-2	-	TRBJ1-1	-	CASSLAGVVGAFF	TGTGCCAGCAGCTTAGCAGGGGTAGTGGGAGCTTTCTTT
TRBV4-2	-	TRBJ2-1	TRBD2	CASSLTSGGAGLRNEQFF	TGTGCCAGCAGCCTTACTAGCGGGGGGGCCGGGTTGAGGAATGAGCAGTTCTTC
TRBV6-4	-	TRBJ1-1	-	CATHRSPNTEAFF	TGTGCCACCCACCGTAGCCCGAACACTGAAGCTTTCTTT
TRBV11-2	-	TRBJ1-1	-	CASAEQLNTEAFF	TGTGCCAGCGCCGAACAGCTGAACACTGAAGCTTTCTTT
TRBV27	-	TRBJ1-4	-	CASSRTPGATNEKLFF	TGTGCCAGCAGTAGAACCCCGGGGGCAACTAATGAAAAACTGTTTTTT
TRBV15	-	TRBJ1-2	TRBD1	CATSREGQRGHGYTF	TGTGCCACCAGCAGAGAGGGACAGAGGGGACATGGCTACACCTTC
TRBV11-3	once	TRBJ2-1	TRBD2	CASSLVASGNEQFF	TGTGCCAGCAGCTTAGTAGCTAGCGGCAATGAGCAGTTCTTC
TRBV15	once	TRBJ1-1	-	CATSRDRAGKAFF	TGTGCCACCAGCAGAGACCGGGCGGGTAAAGCTTTCTTT
TRBV4-2	-	TRBJ2-3	TRBD2	CASSQDLAGDTQYF	TGTGCCAGCAGCCAAGACCTAGCGGGGGATACGCAGTATTTT
TRBV12-3/TRBV12-4	-	TRBJ2-1	-	CASSFSYNEQFF	TGTGCCAGCAGTTTTAGCTACAATGAGCAGTTCTTC
TRBV5-6	-	TRBJ2-7	-	CASSLAVGGQSYEQYF	TGTGCCAGCAGCTTGGCCGTCGGGGGGCAGTCCTACGAGCAGTACTTC
TRBV29-1	few	TRBJ2-7	TRBD1	CSVQIQGPNEQYF	TGCAGCGTCCAAATACAGGGGCCGAACGAGCAGTACTTC
TRBV12-3/TRBV12-4	-	TRBJ2-1	TRBD2	CASSPGTSFEQFF	TGTGCCAGCAGTCCCGGGACTAGCTTTGAGCAGTTCTTC